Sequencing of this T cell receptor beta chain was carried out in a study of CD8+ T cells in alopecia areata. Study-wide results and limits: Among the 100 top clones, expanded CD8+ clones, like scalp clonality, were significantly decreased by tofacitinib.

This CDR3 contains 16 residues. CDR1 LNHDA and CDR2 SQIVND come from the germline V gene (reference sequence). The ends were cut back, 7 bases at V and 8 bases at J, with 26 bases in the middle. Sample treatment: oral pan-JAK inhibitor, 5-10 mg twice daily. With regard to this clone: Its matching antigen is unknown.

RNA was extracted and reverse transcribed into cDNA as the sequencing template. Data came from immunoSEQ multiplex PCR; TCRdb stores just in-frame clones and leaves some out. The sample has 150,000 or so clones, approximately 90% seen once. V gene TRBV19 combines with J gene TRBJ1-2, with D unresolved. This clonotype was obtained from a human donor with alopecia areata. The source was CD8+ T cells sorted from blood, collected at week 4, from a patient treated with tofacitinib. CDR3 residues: CASIHLSSQTPGGYTF. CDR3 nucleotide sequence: TGTGCCAGTATCCATTTATCGTCTCAGACGCCTGGGGGCTACACCTTC.